The entry below describes one T cell receptor (beta chain). The antigen remains unidentified. This entry is derived from a study of beta chain features in type 1 diabetes. Study observations and caveats: There was a moderate but significant shortening of TCRB CDR3s in all four CD4+ subsets of Type 1 diabetes patients. Still unanswered here is whether HLA type influences TCRB rearrangement. Cells that show high TCR expression could be over-represented by cDNA sequencing.

The study reverse transcribed the entire isolated RNA, so it sequenced expressed TCRB transcripts. Sequencing used immunoSEQ multiplex PCR; TCRdb keeps in-frame clones, though not all of them. There are over 90,000 clones in the sample; approximately 30% occur only once, and 0.53% lies in the top ten. This CDR3 region has 15 residues. CDR1 SGHTA and CDR2 FQGNSA come from the germline V gene. Unmatched junction bases numbered 11, after V lost 8 bases and J lost 6 bases. This TCR was sampled from a woman aged 18-29 years with type 1 diabetes. The rearrangement joins TRBV7-2 to TRBJ2-2, with 8 positions matching TRBD2. Material for sequencing was central memory CD4+ T cells from blood. The CDR3 protein is CASGTGTRGAGELFF. In DNA, the CDR3 is TGTGCCAGCGGGACCGGGACTAGAGGGGCCGGGGAGCTGTTTTTT. The entire variable domain, with the rest obtained from reference TRBV7-2 and TRBJ2-2, is as follows: GAGVSQSPSNKVTEKGKDVELRCDPISGHTALYWYRQSLGQGLEFLIYFQGNSAPDKSGLPSDRFSAERTGGSVSTLTIQRTQQEDSAVYLCASGTGTRGAGELFFGEGSRLTVL.